Shown below are 15 T cell receptor beta chains from a single sample sequenced in a study of T cell repertoires in cytomegalovirus infection. TCRdb fed the reads into MiXCR, producing one record per CDR3 protein. This sample has more than 500,000 distinct CDR3 sequences; about 15% occur once, and the top ten carry around 25%. Sequences were obtained from CD8+ T cells from PBMCs. These receptors came from a human donor in good health (CMV status not recorded). Some clones in this sample may be carry-over from other donors' samples.

The V call is TRBV3-1, the J call TRBJ2-7; D unclear. Germline CDR1 reads LGHDT; CDR2 reads YNNKEL (reference sequence). Trimming removed 0 bases from V and 3 bases from J, with 9 bases in between. The CDR3 loop spans 14 amino acids. The CDR3 bases are TGTGCCAGCAGCCAAGATGGGCAGTACTACGAGCAGTACTTC. It codes for CASSQDGQYYEQYF.

There are a few counts of this clonotype. The DNA for the CDR3 is TGTGCCAGTAGTATAGCCCCCAGGAGCACAGATACGCAGTATTTT. Encoded protein: CASSIAPRSTDTQYF. The genes are TRBV19 and TRBJ2-3; D ambiguous. Germline-derived CDR1 and CDR2 are LNHDA and SQIVND (reference sequence). CDR3 length: 15 amino acids. Trimming left V 1 base short and J 0 bases short, with 8 bases between.

The gene calls are TRBV12-3 or TRBV12-4 and TRBJ2-5; 7 bases are shared with TRBD1. This CDR3 is 14 amino acids long. With 6 bases clipped from V and 1 base from J, the junction kept 5 bases outside the gene matches. CDR3 residues: CASRYSGGQETQYF. As DNA, the CDR3 is TGTGCCAGCAGATACTCAGGGGGCCAAGAGACCCAGTACTTC.

CDR3 in amino acids: CASSQSEGPNEKLFF. The CDR3 DNA follows: TGTGCCAGCAGCCAGTCAGAGGGCCCGAATGAAAAACTGTTTTTT. V is TRBV4-2 and J is TRBJ1-4; D is unclear. The CDR3 spans 15 residues. Germline V CDR1 and CDR2: LGHNA, YNFKEQ. The germline V and J ends were trimmed by 3 bases and 5 bases, with 13 bases remaining between them.

Worth noting for this clonotype: With a much larger clone just one base away, this may be a read error. V gene TRBV12-3 or TRBV12-4 combines with J gene TRBJ2-7, with 8 bases identical to TRBD1. The CDR3 totals 16 residues. With 5 bases clipped from V and 5 bases from J, the junction kept 14 bases outside the gene matches. DNA of the CDR3: TGTGCCAGCAGTGTCACGCCGGGACAGGTGGCGGACGAGCAGTACTTC. Translation: CASSVTPGQVADEQYF.

This clonotype has a handful of counts. The chain uses TRBV27 and TRBJ2-5; 11 nucleotides agree with TRBD2. This CDR3 is built from 15 residues. Germline loops: CDR1 MNHEY, CDR2 SMNVEV (reference sequence). The V and J ends lost 0 bases and 3 bases, in that order; junction bases with no gene match: 0. The CDR3 bases are TGTGCCAGCAGTTTATCGGGACTAGCGGAAGAGACCCAGTACTTC. This sequence encodes CASSLSGLAEETQYF.

The V and J genes are TRBV7-9 and TRBJ2-5; 15 nucleotides match TRBD2. With 4 bases clipped from V and 1 base from J, the junction kept 4 bases outside the gene matches. The germline V gene encodes CDR1 SEHNR and CDR2 FQNEAQ (reference sequence). The CDR3 runs 17 residues. The CDR3 DNA reads as TGTGCCAGCAGCTCCGGGACTAGCGGGGGGATCCAAGAGACCCAGTACTTC. Amino acid sequence: CASSSGTSGGIQETQYF.

This chain links TRBV10-2 with TRBJ2-5, with D hard to call. Germline lookup yields CDR1 WSHSY and CDR2 SAAADI. The CDR3 loop spans 13 amino acids. The germline V and J ends were trimmed by 3 bases and 4 bases, with 9 bases remaining between them. The CDR3 protein is CASSEKSRETQYF. The CDR3 DNA sequence: TGCGCCAGCAGTGAAAAATCTAGAGAGACCCAGTACTTC.

In its sample, this clonotype was seen a few times. The chain joins TRBV9 to TRBJ1-5, with D tentatively TRBD1 (5 bases). Per germline, CDR1 SGDLS and CDR2 YYNGEE. The V and J ends lost 7 bases and 4 bases respectively, with 6 bases between them. The CDR3 sequence is 11 residues long. This chain's CDR3 is CASGGNQPQHF. CDR3 coding DNA: TGTGCCAGCGGGGGTAATCAGCCCCAGCATTTT.

This clonotype came up many times. The chain employs TRBV11-2 and TRBJ2-3; D not resolved. Germline V gene data show CDR1 as SGHAT and CDR2 as FQNNGV. V lost 8 bases and J 4 bases, leaving 19 bases between the germline ends. The CDR3 extends over 15 amino acids. CDR3 DNA: TGTGCCAGCGGAATTTTGAGGCAGAGTCCAGATACGCAGTATTTT. Its translation: CASGILRQSPDTQYF. The variable domain in full, with the rest retrieved from reference TRBV11-2 and TRBJ2-3, is EAGVAQSPRYKIIEKRQSVAFWCNPISGHATLYWYQQILGQGPKLLIQFQNNGVVDDSQLPKDRFSAERLKGVDSTLKIQPAKLEDSAVYLCASGILRQSPDTQYFGPGTRLTVL.

This clonotype has a count of ten or more. The rearrangement joins TRBV12-3 or TRBV12-4 to TRBJ2-3, with 14 bases lining up with TRBD2. CDR3 length: 15 residues. V shed 7 bases, J shed 4 bases, and the junction held 4 bases outside the gene matches. The CDR3, as DNA: TGTGCCAGCACCAAGACTAGCGGGGGGGCAGATACGCAGTATTTT. It translates to CASTKTSGGADTQYF.

This clonotype was detected only a few times. The chain carries TRBV24-1 and TRBJ2-1; D might be TRBD2 (6 bases). The CDR3 contains 15 residues. Trimming shortened V by 3 bases and J by 9 bases, and 17 bases separated the two germline ends. CDR1 and CDR2 from the germline V gene are KGHDR and SFDVKD. The CDR3 DNA reads TGTGCCACCAGTGATCGGGACTCCCCCGACAGTGAGCAGTTCTTC. The encoded protein is CATSDRDSPDSEQFF.

This clonotype was detected ten times or more. V gene TRBV6-1 combines with J gene TRBJ1-1; 7 bases align to TRBD1. CDR1 MNHNS and CDR2 SASEGT come from the germline V gene. The V and J ends lost 2 bases and 4 bases, in that order; junction bases with no gene match: 7. The CDR3 spans 15 residues. The CDR3 bases are TGTGCCAGCAGTGAAATGGCAGGGGGTCCCACTGAAGCTTTCTTT. Translating gives CASSEMAGGPTEAFF.

On this clonotype: The junction differs from germline at one of its ends, possibly a read error. The chain employs TRBV6-5 and TRBJ1-4; D uncertain. The germline V gene encodes CDR1 MNHEY and CDR2 SVGAGI. This CDR3 has 16 amino acids. CDR3 sequence reads: CSSSYSIGEVGEKMFF. The CDR3 DNA sequence: TGTTCAAGCAGTTACTCGATTGGAGAGGTTGGAGAAAAAATGTTTTTT.

This clonotype was detected only a few times. The chain uses TRBV5-6 and TRBJ2-3, with TRBD2 as a possible D gene (6 bases). V was clipped by 4 bases and J by 2 bases, with 17 bases between them. The germline V gene has CDR1 SGHDT and CDR2 YYEEEE. The CDR3 consists of 16 residues. DNA for the CDR3: TGTGCCAGCAGCCCCGCGGGGTGGGTAAACACAGATACGCAGTATTTT. Its translation is CASSPAGWVNTDTQYF. The full variable domain, completed using reference TRBV5-6 and TRBJ2-3, is DAGVTQSPTHLIKTRGQQVTLRCSPKSGHDTVSWYQQALGQGPQFIFQYYEEEERQRGNFPDRFSGHQFPNYSSELNVNALLLGDSALYLCASSPAGWVNTDTQYFGPGTRLTVL.